This entry features one T cell receptor beta chain sequence. This entry is derived from a study of T cell responses to AZD1222 COVID-19 vaccine. Profiling relied on immunoSEQ multiplex PCR, and the TCRdb table lists in-frame clones only, not all of them. The sample has around 100,000 clones, less than 95% seen once; the top ten hold about 4.8%. V lost 0 bases and J 5 bases, leaving 25 bases between the germline ends. The CDR3 sequence is 19 residues long. CDR1 LNHNV and CDR2 YYDKDF come from the germline V gene (reference sequence). This TCR was recovered from an adult in good health. The sequencing used peripheral blood, collected on day 0 of AZD1222 vaccination. This chain uses TRBV15 with TRBJ1-2; D might be TRBD1 (5 bases). The DNA of the CDR3 is TGTGCCACCAGCAGAGATATCAGTTTAACGGCGGCGGGGGGATATGGCTACACCTTC. Translation gives CATSRDISLTAAGGYGYTF.